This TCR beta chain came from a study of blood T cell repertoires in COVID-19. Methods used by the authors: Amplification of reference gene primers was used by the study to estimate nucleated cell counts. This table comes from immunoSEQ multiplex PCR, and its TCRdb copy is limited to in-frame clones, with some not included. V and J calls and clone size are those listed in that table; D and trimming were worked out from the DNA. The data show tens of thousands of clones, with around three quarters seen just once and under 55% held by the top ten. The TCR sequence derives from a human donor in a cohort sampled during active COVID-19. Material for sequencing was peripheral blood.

The CDR3 DNA reads as TGCAGTGCTTCAGAATTTTATGGCTACACCTTC. Translation: CSASEFYGYTF. The genes are TRBV20-1 and TRBJ1-2; D is unresolved. CDR3 length equals 11 residues. Trimming left V 5 bases short and J 5 bases short, with 9 bases between. Germline V gene lookup returns CDR1 DFQATT and CDR2 SNEGSKA (reference sequence).